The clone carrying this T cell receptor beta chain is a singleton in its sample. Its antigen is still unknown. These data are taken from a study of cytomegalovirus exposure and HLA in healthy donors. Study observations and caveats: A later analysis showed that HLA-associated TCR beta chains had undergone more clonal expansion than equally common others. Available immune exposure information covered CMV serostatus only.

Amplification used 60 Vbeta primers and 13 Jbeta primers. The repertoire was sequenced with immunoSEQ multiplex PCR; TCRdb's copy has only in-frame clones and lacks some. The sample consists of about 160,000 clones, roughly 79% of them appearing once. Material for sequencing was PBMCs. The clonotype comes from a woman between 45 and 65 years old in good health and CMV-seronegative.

CDR3 in amino acids: CASSLPGAGSTEAFF. The CDR3 region has the DNA TGTGCCAGCAGCCTACCAGGGGCAGGGAGCACTGAAGCTTTCTTT. The chain combines TRBV7-9 with TRBJ1-1; a possible D gene is TRBD1 (6 bases). Germline assignment: CDR1 SEHNR and CDR2 FQNEAQ (reference sequence). The CDR3 spans 15 residues. V lost 5 bases to trimming and J lost 4 bases, with 17 bases between them.